This T cell receptor (beta chain) was recorded in a study of blood T cell repertoires in COVID-19. Overall study context: Whether acute or convalescent, the COVID-19 samples came from the United States, Italy and Spain.

Germline CDR1 MNHEY, CDR2 SVGAGI. This CDR3 region has 12 residues. V was trimmed by 6 bases and J by 4 bases, leaving 10 bases between them. Authors' methods: It was from reference gene primer amplification that nucleated cell counts were estimated. TCRdb's table, derived via immunoSEQ multiplex PCR, lists solely in-frame clones and lacks some. The V and J calls and clone size come from that table; D and trimming were worked out from the DNA. The sample lists 100,000 to 150,000 clones; roughly 86% were seen once. The receptor was isolated from a woman aged 60 to 75 with acute or convalescent COVID-19. The chain links TRBV6-5 to TRBJ2-7; maybe TRBD2 (5 bases). Sequencing input: peripheral blood. CDR3 DNA: TGTGCCAGCAGAATACTAGTTTACGAGCAGTACTTC. The encoded protein is CASRILVYEQYF.